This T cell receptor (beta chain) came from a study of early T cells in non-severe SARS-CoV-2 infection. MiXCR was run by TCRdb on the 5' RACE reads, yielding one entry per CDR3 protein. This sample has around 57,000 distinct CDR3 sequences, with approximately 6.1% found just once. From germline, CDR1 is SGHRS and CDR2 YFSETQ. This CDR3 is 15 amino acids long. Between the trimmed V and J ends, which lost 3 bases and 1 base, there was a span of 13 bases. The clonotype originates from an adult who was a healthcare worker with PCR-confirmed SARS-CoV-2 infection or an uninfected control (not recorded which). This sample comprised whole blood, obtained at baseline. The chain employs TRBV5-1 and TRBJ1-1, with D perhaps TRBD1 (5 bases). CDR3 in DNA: TGCGCCAGCAGCTGGAGCCCTGGACAGAACACTGAAGCTTTCTTT. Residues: CASSWSPGQNTEAFF.